This entry lists 10 T cell receptor beta chains sequenced from one sample in a study of PD-1 blockade in classical Hodgkin lymphoma. Using immunoSEQ multiplex PCR, the repertoire was profiled, and TCRdb retains in-frame clones only, with some absent. The sample holds about 36,000 clones, approximately 69% seen once. With no exception, relapse followed autologous stem cell transplantation in all patients, and brentuximab vedotin exposure varied. The starting material was peripheral blood mononuclear cells (PBMCs), obtained before the second cycle of nivolumab. Source of these receptors: a human donor with classical Hodgkin lymphoma.

CDR3 residues: CASSDVVQGGYGYTF. The CDR3 region has the DNA TGTGCCAGCAGTGATGTGGTCCAGGGGGGTTATGGCTACACCTTC. The genes are TRBV6-1 and TRBJ1-2; TRBD1 agrees at 7 bases. The CDR3 sequence is 15 residues long. J was trimmed by 5 bases and V by 3 bases; bases with no gene match: 9. Germline CDR1 MNHNS, CDR2 SASEGT.

This chain uses TRBV7-3 with TRBJ2-1; the match to TRBD1 covers 9 bases. Germline V lookup: CDR1 SGHTA, CDR2 FQGTGA. J was trimmed by 3 bases and V by 4 bases; bases with no gene match: 10. CDR3 length: 17 residues. CDR3 in DNA: TGTGCCAGCAGCTCCCGTCCGGGACAGGGTAACTACAATGAGCAGTTCTTC. It translates to CASSSRPGQGNYNEQFF.

This clone turned up a few times. This chain uses TRBV14 with TRBJ2-7; D remains ambiguous. The CDR3 is 14 amino acids. Deletions cut 1 base from V and 2 bases from J, with 9 bases between. Germline V gives CDR1 SGHDN, CDR2 FVKESK. DNA for the CDR3: TGTGCCAGCAGCCAAGGTAGGGATACCTACGAGCAGTACTTC. Amino acid sequence: CASSQGRDTYEQYF.

This chain joins TRBV10-1 and TRBJ1-3, with a possible D match to TRBD1 (5 bases). Per the germline V gene, CDR1 is WNHNN and CDR2 is SYGVQD (reference sequence). V was shortened by 6 bases and J by 0 bases, with 15 bases between the two germline ends. The CDR3 runs to 16 residues. The CDR3 spells CASSKGLESSGNTIYF. The CDR3 DNA sequence: TGCGCCAGCAGCAAGGGACTTGAGAGCTCTGGAAACACCATATATTTT.

This clone has more than one count but fewer than ten. The V call is TRBV28, the J call TRBJ1-3; perhaps TRBD1 as D (5 bases). Germline V gene lookup returns CDR1 MDHEN and CDR2 SYDVKM. The CDR3 has 16 residues. V lost 2 bases and J lost 4, with 15 bases in between. The CDR3 sequence is CASSLPLLGAGNTIYF. The CDR3 DNA reads as TGTGCCAGCAGTTTACCCCTTCTAGGGGCGGGAAACACCATATATTTT.

As regards this clone: No conserved phenylalanine or tryptophan ends this CDR3, so it is likely a read error. Because the CDR3's place on the DNA is in doubt, the DNA is left out and the CDR3 is given as listed by TCRdb. The chain is built from TRBV19 and TRBJ2-7; the table's D gene call, TRBD2, was not cross checked with the DNA. In germline, CDR1 is LNHDA, CDR2 SQIVND (reference sequence). The CDR3 is made up of 8 amino acids, end residues included. This CDR3 reads CASKSSTL.

The CDR3 DNA follows: TGTGCCAGCAGCTTGACGCAACAAGAGACCCAGTACTTC. Amino acid sequence: CASSLTQQETQYF. This chain uses TRBV5-4 with TRBJ2-5; D not certain. Germline lookup yields CDR1 SGHNT and CDR2 YYREEE (reference sequence). Trimming cost V 1 base and J 2 bases, with 6 bases left between them. This CDR3 has 13 residues.

The chain is built from TRBV6-5 and TRBJ1-2; possibly TRBD1 for D (5 bases). The CDR3 has 15 amino acids. Trimming took off 0 bases at V and 5 bases at J, with 13 bases between the two ends. CDR1 and CDR2 (germline): MNHEY, SVGAGI. The chain's CDR3 is CASSYSRQGLYGYTF. The CDR3 nucleotides read TGTGCCAGCAGTTACTCAAGGCAGGGACTTTATGGCTACACCTTC.

The genes are TRBV18 and TRBJ2-2; maybe TRBD1 (5 bases). The CDR3 loop spans 16 amino acids. Germline values: CDR1 KGHSH, CDR2 LQKENI. The germline V and J ends were trimmed by 0 bases and 2 bases, with 10 bases remaining between them. CDR3 in DNA: TGTGCCAGCTCACCACCGATGGGGCAAAACACCGGGGAGCTGTTTTTT. As protein: CASSPPMGQNTGELFF.

This chain joins TRBV2 and TRBJ1-6, with D perhaps matching TRBD1 (5 bases). Trimming left V 6 bases short and J 7 bases short, with 13 bases between. From germline, CDR1 is SNHLY and CDR2 FYNNEI. The CDR3 has 14 amino acids. CDR3 sequence reads: CASSGGTVNSPLHF. CDR3 nucleotide sequence: TGTGCCAGCAGCGGGGGGACGGTGAATTCACCCCTCCACTTT.